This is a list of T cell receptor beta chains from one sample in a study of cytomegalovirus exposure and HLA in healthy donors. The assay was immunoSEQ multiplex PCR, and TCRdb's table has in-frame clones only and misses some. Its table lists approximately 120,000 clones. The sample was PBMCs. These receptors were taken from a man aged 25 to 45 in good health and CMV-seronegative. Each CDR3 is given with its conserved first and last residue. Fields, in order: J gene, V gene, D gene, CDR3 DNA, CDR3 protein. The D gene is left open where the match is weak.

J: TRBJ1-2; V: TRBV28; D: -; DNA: TGTGCCAGCAGTGAACAGGTTTATGGCTACACCTTC; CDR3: CASSEQVYGYTF
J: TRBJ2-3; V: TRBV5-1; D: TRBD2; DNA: TGCGCCAGCAGCTTGGGGACTAGCGGCGCCCCTGAAAGGCAGTATTTT; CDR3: CASSLGTSGAPERQYF
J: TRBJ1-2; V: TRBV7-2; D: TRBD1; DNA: TGTGCCAGCAGCCGGGCGGGACAGACTCATAATGGCTACACCTTC; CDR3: CASSRAGQTHNGYTF
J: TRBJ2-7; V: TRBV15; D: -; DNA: TGTGCCACCAGCAGAGATCGGTGGAGCTCCTACGAGCAGTACTTC; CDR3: CATSRDRWSSYEQYF
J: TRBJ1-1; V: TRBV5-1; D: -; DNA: TGCGCCAGCCATTTCGGGGGTGAAGCTTTCTTT; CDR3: CASHFGGEAFF
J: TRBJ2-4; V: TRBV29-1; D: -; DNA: TGCAGCGTCCGAGGAGGCCCTGGGAACATTCAGTACTTC; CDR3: CSVRGGPGNIQYF
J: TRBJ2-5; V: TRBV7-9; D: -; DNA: TGTGCCAGCAGCTTAAAAACCGGAGGGGAGACCCAGTACTTC; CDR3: CASSLKTGGETQYF
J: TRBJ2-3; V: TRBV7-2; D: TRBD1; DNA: TGTGCCAGCAGCTTCAGGGGGTTTAGCACAGATACGCAGTATTTT; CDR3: CASSFRGFSTDTQYF
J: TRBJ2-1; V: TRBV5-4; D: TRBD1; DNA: TGTGCCAGCAGCTTGGGGGACAGGGGGCGAATTAATGAGCAGTTCTTC; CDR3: CASSLGDRGRINEQFF
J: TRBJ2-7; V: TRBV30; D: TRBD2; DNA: TGTGCCTTCGGGACTAGCGGGAGATACGAGCAGTACTTC; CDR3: CAFGTSGRYEQYF
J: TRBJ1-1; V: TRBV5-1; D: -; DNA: TGCGCCAGCAGGACGGAGACGAACACTGAAGCTTTCTTT; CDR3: CASRTETNTEAFF
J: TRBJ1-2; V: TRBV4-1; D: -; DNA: TGCGCCAGCAGCCAAGTCGAAGGGGACTCTAACTATGGCTACACCTTC; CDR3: CASSQVEGDSNYGYTF
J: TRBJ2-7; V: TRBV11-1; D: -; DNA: TGTGCCAGCAGCTTAGTGCGGTACGAGCAGTACTTC; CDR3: CASSLVRYEQYF
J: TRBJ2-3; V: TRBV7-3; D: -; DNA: TGTGCCAGCAGCTATTCGGGCACAGATACGCAGTATTTT; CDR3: CASSYSGTDTQYF
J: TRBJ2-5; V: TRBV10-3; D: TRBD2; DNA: TGTGCCATCAGTGAGTCGGCTAGCGGGGTGGTAGAGACCCAGTACTTC; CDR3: CAISESASGVVETQYF
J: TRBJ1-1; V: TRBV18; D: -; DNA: TGTGCCAGCTCACCTGAGACGGGGTACACTGAAGCTTTCTTT; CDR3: CASSPETGYTEAFF
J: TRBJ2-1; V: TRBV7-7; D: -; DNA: TGTGCTAGCAGCCCAGGGACTCAACAAAGGCAGTTCTTC; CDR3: CASSPGTQQRQFF
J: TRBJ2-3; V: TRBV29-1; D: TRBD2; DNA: TGCAGCGTAACACCTAGCGGGAGCACCGATACGCAGTATTTT; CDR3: CSVTPSGSTDTQYF
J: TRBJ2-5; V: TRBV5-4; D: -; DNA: TGTGCCAGCACCGCAGGGCTCCAAGAGACCCAGTACTTC; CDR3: CASTAGLQETQYF
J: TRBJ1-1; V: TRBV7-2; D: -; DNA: TGTGCCAGCAGCTTTACAGGTTACGAAGCTTTCTTT; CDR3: CASSFTGYEAFF
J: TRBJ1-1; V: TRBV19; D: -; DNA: TGTGCCAGTAGTATTTTGAAGACAGGTTTGAACACTGAAGCTTTCTTT; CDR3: CASSILKTGLNTEAFF
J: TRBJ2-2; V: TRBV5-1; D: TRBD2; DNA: TGCGCCAGCAGTTTAGTAGCGGGTGGTCCCGGGGAGCTGTTTTTT; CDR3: CASSLVAGGPGELFF
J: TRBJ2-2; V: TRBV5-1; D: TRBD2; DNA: TGCGCCAGCAGCTTGTCCTTTGGACTAGCGGGAAGCGGGGAGCTGTTTTTT; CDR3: CASSLSFGLAGSGELFF
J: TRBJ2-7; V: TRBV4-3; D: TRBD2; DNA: TGCGCCAGCAGCCGAGGGACTAGCGGAAGCTTCTACGAGCAGTACTTC; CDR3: CASSRGTSGSFYEQYF
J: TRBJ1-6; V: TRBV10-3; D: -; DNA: TGTGCCATCAGTGTAAATGGAGGGTTCCTTAATTCACCCCTCCACTTT; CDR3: CAISVNGGFLNSPLHF
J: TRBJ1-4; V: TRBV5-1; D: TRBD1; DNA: TGCGCCAGCAGCTTTACAGGGGGGTCTAATGAAAAACTGTTTTTT; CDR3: CASSFTGGSNEKLFF
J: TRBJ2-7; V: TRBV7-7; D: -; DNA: TGTGCCAGCAGCCTCCGGTACGGGACATCGTACGAGCAGTACTTC; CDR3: CASSLRYGTSYEQYF
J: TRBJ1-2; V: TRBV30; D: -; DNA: TGTGCCTGGAGTGTACGGGCGGGGGTTAACTATGGCTACACCTTC; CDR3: CAWSVRAGVNYGYTF
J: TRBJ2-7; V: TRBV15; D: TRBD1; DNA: TGTGCCACCAGCAGAGATTCACAGGGGGCCTACGAGCAGTACTTC; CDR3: CATSRDSQGAYEQYF
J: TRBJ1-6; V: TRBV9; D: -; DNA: TGTGCCAGCAGCGTAGGAGGGAATAATTCACCCCTCCACTTT; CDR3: CASSVGGNNSPLHF
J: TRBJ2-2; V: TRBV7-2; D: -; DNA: TGTGCCAGCAGCCCTGTGTATAACACCGGGGAGCTGTTTTTT; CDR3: CASSPVYNTGELFF